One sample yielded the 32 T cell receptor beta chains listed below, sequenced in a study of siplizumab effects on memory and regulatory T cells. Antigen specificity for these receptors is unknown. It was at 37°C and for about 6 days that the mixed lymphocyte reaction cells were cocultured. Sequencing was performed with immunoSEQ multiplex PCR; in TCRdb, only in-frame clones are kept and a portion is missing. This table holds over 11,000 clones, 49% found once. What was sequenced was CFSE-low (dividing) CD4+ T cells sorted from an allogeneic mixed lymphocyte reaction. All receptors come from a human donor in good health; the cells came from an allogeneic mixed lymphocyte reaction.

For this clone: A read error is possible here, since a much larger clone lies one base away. As DNA, the CDR3 is TGTGCCAGCAGCTTAAGGGCGGACGGCTACGGGCAGTACTTC. Translation gives CASSLRADGYGQYF. The chain has TRBV7-8 and TRBJ2-7; D is unclear. Germline V lookup: CDR1 SGHVS, CDR2 FQNEAQ. CDR3 size: 14 residues. Full variable domain (missing parts from reference TRBV7-8 and TRBJ2-7): GAGVSQSPRYKVAKRGQDVALRCDPISGHVSLFWYQQALGQGPEFLTYFQNEAQLDKSGLPSDRFFAERPEGSVSTLKIQRTQQEDSAVYLCASSLRADGYGQYFGPGTRLTVT.

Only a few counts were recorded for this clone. The CDR3 DNA is TGTGCCAGCACCATTGGGCAGGGGGATCAGCCCCAGCATTTT. Its translation: CASTIGQGDQPQHF. V usage is TRBV28 and J usage is TRBJ1-5; 7 bases agree with TRBD1. Trimming at V came to 7 bases and at J to 5 bases, leaving 8 bases not matched to a gene. The CDR3 covers 14 residues. Germline CDR1 and CDR2: MDHEN and SYDVKM.

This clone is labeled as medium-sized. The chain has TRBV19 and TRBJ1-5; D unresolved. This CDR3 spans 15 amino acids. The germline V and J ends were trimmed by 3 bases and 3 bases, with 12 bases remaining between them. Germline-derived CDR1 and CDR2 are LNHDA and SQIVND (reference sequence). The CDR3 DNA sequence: TGTGCCAGTAGTATCTCCAGGCCCTCCAATCAGCCCCAGCATTTT. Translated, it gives CASSISRPSNQPQHF.

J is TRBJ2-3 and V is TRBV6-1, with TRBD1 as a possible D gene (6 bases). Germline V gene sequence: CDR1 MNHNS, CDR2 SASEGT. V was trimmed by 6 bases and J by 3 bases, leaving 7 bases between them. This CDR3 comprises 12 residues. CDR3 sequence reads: CASSQGTDTQYF. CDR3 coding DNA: TGTGCCAGCAGCCAGGGGACAGATACGCAGTATTTT.

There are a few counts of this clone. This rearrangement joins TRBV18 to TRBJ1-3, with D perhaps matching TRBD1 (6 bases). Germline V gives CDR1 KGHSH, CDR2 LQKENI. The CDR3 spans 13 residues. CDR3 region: CAATGSSGNTIYF. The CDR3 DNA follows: TGTGCTGCCACAGGGAGCTCTGGAAACACCATATATTTT.

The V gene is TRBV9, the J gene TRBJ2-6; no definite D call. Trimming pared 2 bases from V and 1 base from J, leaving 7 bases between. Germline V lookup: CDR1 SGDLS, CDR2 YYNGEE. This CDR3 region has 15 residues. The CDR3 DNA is TGTGCCAGCAGCGTCGTCGGGTCTGGGGCCAACGTCCTGACTTTC. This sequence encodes CASSVVGSGANVLTF.

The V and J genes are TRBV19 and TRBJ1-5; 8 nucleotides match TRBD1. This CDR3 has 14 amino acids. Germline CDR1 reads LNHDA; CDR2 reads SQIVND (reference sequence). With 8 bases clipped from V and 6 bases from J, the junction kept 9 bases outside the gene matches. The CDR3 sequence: CASLRQGSGQPQHF. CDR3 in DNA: TGTGCCAGTCTTAGACAGGGGTCGGGTCAGCCCCAGCATTTT.

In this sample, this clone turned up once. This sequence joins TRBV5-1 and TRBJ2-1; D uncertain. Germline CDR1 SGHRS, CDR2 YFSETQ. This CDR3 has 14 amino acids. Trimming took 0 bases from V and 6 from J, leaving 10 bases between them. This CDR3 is CASSLAAPSNEQFF. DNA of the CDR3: TGCGCCAGCAGCTTGGCCGCACCTTCCAATGAGCAGTTCTTC. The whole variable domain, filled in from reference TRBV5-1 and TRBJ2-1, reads KAGVTQTPRYLIKTRGQQVTLSCSPISGHRSVSWYQQTPGQGLQFLFEYFSETQRNKGNFPGRFSGRQFSNSRSEMNVSTLELGDSALYLCASSLAAPSNEQFFGPGTRLTVL.

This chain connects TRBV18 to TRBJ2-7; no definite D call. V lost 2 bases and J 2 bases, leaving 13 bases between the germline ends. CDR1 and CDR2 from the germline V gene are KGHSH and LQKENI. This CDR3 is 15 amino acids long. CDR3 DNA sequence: TGTGCCAGCTCACCAGAGGCTGCGGCCACCTACGAGCAGTACTTC. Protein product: CASSPEAAATYEQYF.

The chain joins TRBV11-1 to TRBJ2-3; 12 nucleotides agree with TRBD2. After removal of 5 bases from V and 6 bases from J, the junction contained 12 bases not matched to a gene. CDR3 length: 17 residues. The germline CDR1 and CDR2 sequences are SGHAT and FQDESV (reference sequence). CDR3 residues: CASSRLAGAARTDTQYF. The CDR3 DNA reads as TGTGCCAGCAGCCGACTAGCGGGAGCGGCCCGGACGGATACGCAGTATTTT.

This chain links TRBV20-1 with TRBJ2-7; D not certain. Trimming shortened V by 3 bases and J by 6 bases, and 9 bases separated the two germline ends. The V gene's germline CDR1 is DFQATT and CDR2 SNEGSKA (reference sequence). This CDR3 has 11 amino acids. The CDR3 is CSASGWGEQYF. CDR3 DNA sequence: TGCAGTGCTAGTGGGTGGGGCGAGCAGTACTTC.

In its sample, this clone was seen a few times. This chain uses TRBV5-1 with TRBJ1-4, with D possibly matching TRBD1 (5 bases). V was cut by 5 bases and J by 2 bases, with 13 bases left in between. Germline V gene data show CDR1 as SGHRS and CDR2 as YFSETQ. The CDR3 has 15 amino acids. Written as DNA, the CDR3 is TGCGCCAGCAGTTCAGGGATCCCGACTAATGAAAAACTGTTTTTT. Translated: CASSSGIPTNEKLFF.

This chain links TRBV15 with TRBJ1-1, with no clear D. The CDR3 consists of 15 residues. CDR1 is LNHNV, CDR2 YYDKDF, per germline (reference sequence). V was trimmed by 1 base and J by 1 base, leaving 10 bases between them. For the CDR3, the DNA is TGTGCCACCAGCAGAGGATTCGCAGAGAACACTGAAGCTTTCTTT. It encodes CATSRGFAENTEAFF.

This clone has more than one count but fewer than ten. CDR3 nucleotides: TGTGCCACCGGTTGGGACAGGAACACTGAAGCTTTCTTT. Its translation: CATGWDRNTEAFF. J is TRBJ1-1 and V is TRBV15, with 7 bases lining up with TRBD1. The CDR3 extends over 13 amino acids. After removal of 8 bases from V and 1 base from J, the junction contained 4 bases not matched to a gene. CDR1 LNHNV and CDR2 YYDKDF come from the germline V gene (reference sequence).

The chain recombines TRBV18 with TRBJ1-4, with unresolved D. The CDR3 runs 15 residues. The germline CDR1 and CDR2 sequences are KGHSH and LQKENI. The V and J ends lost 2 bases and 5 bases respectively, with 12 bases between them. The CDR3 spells CASSPSFDRNEKLFF. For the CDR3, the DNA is TGTGCCAGCTCACCATCTTTCGACCGCAATGAAAAACTGTTTTTT.

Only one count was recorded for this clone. The CDR3 region is CAISESAGGSYNSPLHF. CDR3 DNA sequence: TGTGCCATCAGTGAGTCCGCAGGGGGCTCCTATAATTCACCCCTCCACTTT. The chain couples TRBV10-3 to TRBJ1-6, with 7 positions matching TRBD1. This CDR3 spans 17 amino acids. Germline CDR1 reads ENHRY; CDR2 reads SYGVKD. V trimming: 0 bases; J trimming: 0 bases; junction bases outside the gene matches: 2.

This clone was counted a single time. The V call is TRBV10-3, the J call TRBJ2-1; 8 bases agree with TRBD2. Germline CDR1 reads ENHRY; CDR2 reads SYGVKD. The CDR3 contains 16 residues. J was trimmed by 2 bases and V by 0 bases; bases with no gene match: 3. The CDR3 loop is CAISESSGGTYNEQFF. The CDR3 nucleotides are TGTGCCATCAGTGAGTCGTCGGGGGGGACCTACAATGAGCAGTTCTTC.

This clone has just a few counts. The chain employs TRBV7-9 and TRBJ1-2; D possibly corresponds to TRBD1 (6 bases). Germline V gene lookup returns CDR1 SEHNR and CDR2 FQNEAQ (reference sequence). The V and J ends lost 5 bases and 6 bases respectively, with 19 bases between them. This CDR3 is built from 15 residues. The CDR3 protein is CASSPLAGQGNGYTF. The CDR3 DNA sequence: TGTGCCAGCAGCCCCCTTGCCGGGCAGGGGAATGGCTACACCTTC.

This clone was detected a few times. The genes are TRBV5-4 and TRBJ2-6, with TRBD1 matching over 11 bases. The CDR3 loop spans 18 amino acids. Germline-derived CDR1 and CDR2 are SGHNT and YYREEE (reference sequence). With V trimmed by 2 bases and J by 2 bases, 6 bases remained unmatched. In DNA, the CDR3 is TGTGCCAGCAGCTTAAGGACAGGGGGCATAGCTGGGGCCAACGTCCTGACTTTC. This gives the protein CASSLRTGGIAGANVLTF. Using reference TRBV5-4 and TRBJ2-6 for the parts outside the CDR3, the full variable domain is ETGVTQSPTHLIKTRGQQVTLRCSSQSGHNTVSWYQQALGQGPQFIFQYYREEENGRGNFPPRFSGLQFPNYSSELNVNALELDDSALYLCASSLRTGGIAGANVLTFGAGSRLTVL.

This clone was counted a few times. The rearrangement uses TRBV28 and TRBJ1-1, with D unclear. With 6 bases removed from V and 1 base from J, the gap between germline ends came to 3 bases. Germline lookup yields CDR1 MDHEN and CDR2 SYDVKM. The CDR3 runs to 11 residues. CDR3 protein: CASRQNTEAFF. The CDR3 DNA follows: TGTGCCAGCAGGCAGAACACTGAAGCTTTCTTT.

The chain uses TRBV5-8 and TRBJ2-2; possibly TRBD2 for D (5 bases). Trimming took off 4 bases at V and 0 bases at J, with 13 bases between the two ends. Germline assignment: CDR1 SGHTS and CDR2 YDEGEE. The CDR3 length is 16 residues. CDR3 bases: TGTGCCAGCAGCCAAGTCACCGGGACGAACACCGGGGAGCTGTTTTTT. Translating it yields CASSQVTGTNTGELFF.

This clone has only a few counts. Written as DNA, the CDR3 is TGTGCCAGCAGCTTACGGATACTGTACTTC. It yields the protein CASSLRILYF. This sequence joins TRBV7-3 and TRBJ2-7; D is ambiguous. Deletions cut 2 bases from V and 12 bases from J, with 8 bases between. CDR1 is SGHTA, CDR2 FQGTGA, per germline. The CDR3 covers 10 residues.

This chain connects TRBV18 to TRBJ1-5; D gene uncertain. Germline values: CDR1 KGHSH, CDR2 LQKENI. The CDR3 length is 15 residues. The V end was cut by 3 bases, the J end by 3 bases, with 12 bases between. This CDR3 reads CASSPQESSNQPQHF. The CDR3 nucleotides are TGTGCCAGCTCACCCCAGGAAAGTTCCAATCAGCCCCAGCATTTT.

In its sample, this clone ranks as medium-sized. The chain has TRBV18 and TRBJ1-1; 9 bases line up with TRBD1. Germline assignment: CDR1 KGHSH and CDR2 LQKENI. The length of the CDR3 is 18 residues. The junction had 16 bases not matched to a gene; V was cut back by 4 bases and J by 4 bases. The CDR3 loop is CASSQNYGTGYSSTEAFF. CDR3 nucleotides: TGTGCCAGCTCACAGAACTACGGGACAGGGTATTCCAGCACTGAAGCTTTCTTT.

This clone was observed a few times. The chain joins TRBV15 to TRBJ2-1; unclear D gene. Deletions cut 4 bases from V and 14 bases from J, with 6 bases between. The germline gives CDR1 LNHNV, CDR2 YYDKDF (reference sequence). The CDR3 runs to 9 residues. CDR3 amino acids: CATSITEFF. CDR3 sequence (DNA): TGTGCCACCAGCATCACGGAGTTCTTC.

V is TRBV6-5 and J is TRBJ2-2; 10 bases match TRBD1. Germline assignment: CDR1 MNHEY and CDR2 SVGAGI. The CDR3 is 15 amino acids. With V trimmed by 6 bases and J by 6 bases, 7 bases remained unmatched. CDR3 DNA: TGTGCCAGCAGGGGGACAGGGGCCTTTGCCGGGGAGCTGTTTTTT. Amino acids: CASRGTGAFAGELFF.

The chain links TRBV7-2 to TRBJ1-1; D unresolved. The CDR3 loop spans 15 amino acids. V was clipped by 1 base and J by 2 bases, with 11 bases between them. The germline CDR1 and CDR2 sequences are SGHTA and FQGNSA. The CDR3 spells CASSLGNRGNTEAFF. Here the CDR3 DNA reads TGTGCCAGCAGCTTAGGTAACAGAGGAAACACTGAAGCTTTCTTT.

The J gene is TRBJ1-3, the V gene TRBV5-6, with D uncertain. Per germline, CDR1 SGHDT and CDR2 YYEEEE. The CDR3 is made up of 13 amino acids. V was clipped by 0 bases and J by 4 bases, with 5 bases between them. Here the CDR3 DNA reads TGTGCCAGCAGCTTGGGAAGAGGAAACACCATATATTTT. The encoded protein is CASSLGRGNTIYF.

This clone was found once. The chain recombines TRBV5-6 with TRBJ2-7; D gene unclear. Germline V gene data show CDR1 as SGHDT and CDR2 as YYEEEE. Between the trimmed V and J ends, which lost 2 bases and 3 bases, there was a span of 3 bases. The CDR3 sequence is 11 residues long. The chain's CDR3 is CASSFSYEQYF. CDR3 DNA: TGTGCCAGCAGCTTTAGCTACGAGCAGTACTTC.

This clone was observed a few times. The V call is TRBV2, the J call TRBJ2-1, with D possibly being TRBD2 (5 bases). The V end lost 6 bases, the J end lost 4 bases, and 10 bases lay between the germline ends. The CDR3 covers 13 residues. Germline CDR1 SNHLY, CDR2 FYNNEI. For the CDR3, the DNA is TGTGCCAGCAGGTTACTAGTTTACAATGAGCAGTTCTTC. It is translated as CASRLLVYNEQFF.

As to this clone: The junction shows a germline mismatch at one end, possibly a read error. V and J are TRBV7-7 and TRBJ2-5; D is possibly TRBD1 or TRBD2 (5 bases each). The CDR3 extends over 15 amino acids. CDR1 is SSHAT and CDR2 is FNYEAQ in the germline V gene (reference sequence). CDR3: CASSLSGAGKETQYF. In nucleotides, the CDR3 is TGTGCTAGCAGCTTATCCGGGGCAGGAAAAGAGACCCAGTACTTC.

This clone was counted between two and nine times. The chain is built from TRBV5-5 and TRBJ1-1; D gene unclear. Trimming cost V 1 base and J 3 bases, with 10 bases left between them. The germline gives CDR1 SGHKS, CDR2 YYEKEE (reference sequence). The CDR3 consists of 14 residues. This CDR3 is CASSLRFTDTEAFF. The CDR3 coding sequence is TGTGCCAGCAGCTTGAGATTTACGGACACTGAAGCTTTCTTT.